Shown below are 6 T cell receptor beta chains from a single sample sequenced in a study of cytomegalovirus exposure and HLA in healthy donors. 60 Vbeta and 13 Jbeta primers were used in PCR. Profiled with immunoSEQ multiplex PCR; TCRdb holds only in-frame clones, not every one. The repertoire has some 150,000 clones, approximately 86% of them found once; the top ten carry approximately 1.6%. Sequenced material: PBMCs. The source is a male donor in good health and CMV-seronegative.

The rearrangement uses TRBV27 and TRBJ2-7; the D is unclear. V lost 3 bases, J lost 2 bases, and 11 bases lay in between. Per germline, CDR1 MNHEY and CDR2 SMNVEV (reference sequence). There are 14 residues in the CDR3. This chain's CDR3 is CASSLHSPTYEQYF. The DNA for the CDR3 is TGTGCCAGCAGTTTGCACTCGCCAACCTACGAGCAGTACTTC.

The V and J genes are TRBV7-7 and TRBJ2-7; 8 nucleotides line up with TRBD1. Trimming removed 4 bases from V and 3 bases from J; junction bases left unmatched: 2. The CDR3 is made up of 13 amino acids. The germline V gene encodes CDR1 SSHAT and CDR2 FNYEAQ (reference sequence). The CDR3 region has the DNA TGTGCCAGCAGCTCCGGGACAGGCTACGAGCAGTACTTC. Translated, it gives CASSSGTGYEQYF.

This clone has more than one count but fewer than ten. The chain employs TRBV18 and TRBJ1-6; D unclear. The CDR3 loop spans 17 amino acids. In germline, CDR1 is KGHSH, CDR2 LQKENI. V dropped 2 bases and J dropped 5 bases, with 16 bases sitting between them. The chain's CDR3 is CASSPALVQNNNSPLHF. As DNA, the CDR3 is TGTGCCAGCTCACCAGCACTAGTACAGAATAATAATTCACCCCTCCACTTT.

The J gene is TRBJ2-2, the V gene TRBV11-2; 8 bases map to TRBD2. The CDR3 runs to 13 residues. CDR1 is SGHAT, CDR2 FQNNGV, per germline. Trimming cost V 10 bases and J 7 bases; bases outside gene matches: 8. The CDR3: CANLRGAGGELFF. The CDR3 DNA reads as TGTGCCAACCTGCGGGGGGCGGGCGGGGAGCTGTTTTTT.

The chain recombines TRBV18 with TRBJ2-2; the D gene is possibly TRBD1 (6 bases). Germline V gene data show CDR1 as KGHSH and CDR2 as LQKENI. Trimming shortened V by 4 bases and J by 5 bases, and 20 bases separated the two germline ends. The CDR3 runs 17 residues. This CDR3 reads CASSQRTNREGTGELFF. The CDR3 DNA follows: TGTGCCAGCTCACAGAGAACCAACAGGGAAGGAACCGGGGAGCTGTTTTTT.

A few counts support this clone. The chain is built from TRBV5-1 and TRBJ2-3; TRBD1 might be the D (5 bases). The CDR3 has 16 residues. Trimming pared 0 bases from V and 0 bases from J, leaving 11 bases between. CDR1 is SGHRS and CDR2 is YFSETQ in the germline V gene. CDR3 sequence (DNA): TGCGCCAGCAGCTTGGAGGGCAGGACAAGCACAGATACGCAGTATTTT. Amino acids: CASSLEGRTSTDTQYF.